This entry describes one T cell receptor beta chain. Looked up from germline, CDR1 is PRHDT and CDR2 is FYEKMQ (reference sequence). Trimming pared 5 bases from V and 5 bases from J, leaving 9 bases between. This CDR3 has 13 residues. The data were produced by immunoSEQ multiplex PCR, yet TCRdb's version contains in-frame clones alone and is incomplete. The repertoire holds about 94,000 clones, about 88% seen once, with roughly 15% in the top ten. This record comes from a study of T cell responses to AZD1222 COVID-19 vaccine. Sample: peripheral blood, taken on day 0 of AZD1222 vaccination. This receptor was identified in an adult in good health. The V and J genes are TRBV13 and TRBJ2-2; D unclear. The CDR3 sequence is CASSPRYTGELFF. CDR3 sequence (DNA): TGTGCCAGCAGCCCGCGTTATACCGGGGAGCTGTTTTTT.